This T cell receptor beta chain was obtained from a study of blood T cell repertoires in COVID-19. While infection was still active, Seattle patients were enrolled and then followed longitudinally. This CDR3 has 14 amino acids. Germline lookup yields CDR1 SGHKS and CDR2 YYEKEE (reference sequence). V shed 2 bases and J shed 10 bases, with 18 bases lying between them. In the original workflow: Amplification of reference gene primers provided the estimated nucleated cell counts. The data were produced by immunoSEQ multiplex PCR, yet TCRdb's version contains in-frame clones alone and is incomplete. V and J calls and clone size are given by that table; D and trimming were obtained from the DNA. The sample consists of 75,000 to 95,000 clones, just under 80% of them appearing once.

The receptor comes from a man in his 60s with COVID-19, enrolled during active disease. The rearrangement uses TRBV5-5 and TRBJ1-1; TRBD1 is a possible D gene (5 bases). The specimen sequenced was peripheral blood. Here the CDR3 reads CASSFDSGFLGAFF. In nucleotides, the CDR3 is TGTGCCAGCAGCTTTGACAGTGGGTTCTTGGGAGCTTTCTTT. Full variable domain (rest looked up from reference TRBV5-5 and TRBJ1-1): DAGVTQSPTHLIKTRGQQVTLRCSPISGHKSVSWYQQVLGQGPQFIFQYYEKEERGRGNFPDRFSARQFPNYSSELNVNALLLGDSALYLCASSFDSGFLGAFFGQGTRLTVV.